The 28 T cell receptor beta chains given below trace back to one sample, sequenced in a study of cytomegalovirus exposure and HLA in healthy donors. The PCR used 60 Vbeta and 13 Jbeta primers. Clones were read by immunoSEQ multiplex PCR, and TCRdb kept only the in-frame ones, dropping some. The sample carries roughly 100,000 clones, about 76% recorded once. Source material: PBMCs. These TCRs come from a woman in her forties in good health and CMV-seronegative.

This rearrangement joins TRBV5-4 to TRBJ1-2; 8 nucleotides align to TRBD1. The V segment lost 5 bases and the J segment 8 bases; nucleotides outside the gene matches: 11. Germline loops: CDR1 SGHNT, CDR2 YYREEE (reference sequence). The CDR3 contains 14 residues. The CDR3: CASSSQAGGFGYTF. Here the CDR3 DNA reads TGTGCCAGCAGTTCACAAGCAGGGGGCTTCGGCTACACCTTC. Using reference TRBV5-4 and TRBJ1-2 for the parts outside the CDR3, the full variable domain is ETGVTQSPTHLIKTRGQQVTLRCSSQSGHNTVSWYQQALGQGPQFIFQYYREEENGRGNFPPRFSGLQFPNYSSELNVNALELDDSALYLCASSSQAGGFGYTFGSGTRLTVV.

The chain links TRBV7-2 to TRBJ1-4, with D possibly being TRBD1 (6 bases). CDR1 SGHTA and CDR2 FQGNSA come from the germline V gene. The V end was cut by 4 bases, the J end by 8 bases, with 20 bases between. The CDR3 contains 16 residues. DNA of the CDR3: TGTGCCAGCAGCTCGGGGGGAGGGGGGCGCGGGGAAAAACTGTTTTTT. It encodes CASSSGGGGRGEKLFF.

J is TRBJ2-5 and V is TRBV9; D gene ambiguous. CDR3 length: 12 amino acids. V lost 3 bases to trimming and J lost 2 bases, with 5 bases between them. Per the germline V gene, CDR1 is SGDLS and CDR2 is YYNGEE. CDR3 in amino acids: CASSGLQETQYF. CDR3 DNA: TGTGCCAGCAGCGGCCTACAAGAGACCCAGTACTTC.

The chain combines TRBV7-9 with TRBJ1-3, with 7 bases lining up with TRBD1. Germline trimming cut 10 bases from V and 4 bases from J; bases unmatched to any gene: 7. This CDR3 has 13 residues. Looked up from germline, CDR1 is SEHNR and CDR2 is FQNEAQ (reference sequence). This CDR3 is CAIRQGTGNTIYF. The CDR3 coding sequence is TGTGCCATAAGACAGGGAACAGGAAACACCATATATTTT.

This sequence joins TRBV19 and TRBJ1-2, with 8 bases matching TRBD1. V lost 4 bases to trimming and J lost 6 bases; unmatched junction nucleotides: 10. In germline, CDR1 is LNHDA, CDR2 SQIVND (reference sequence). The CDR3 is 15 amino acids. The CDR3 loop is CASSNGQGRRDGYTF. CDR3 DNA sequence: TGTGCCAGTAGTAATGGACAGGGTAGGAGGGATGGCTACACCTTC.

V gene TRBV4-2 combines with J gene TRBJ1-1; a weak D match, TRBD1 (6 bases). This CDR3 spans 14 amino acids. V was trimmed by 2 bases and J by 6 bases, leaving 13 bases between them. Germline assignment: CDR1 LGHNA and CDR2 YNFKEQ. The CDR3: CASSQTDSLPEAFF. Here the CDR3 DNA reads TGTGCCAGCAGCCAAACGGACAGTTTGCCTGAAGCTTTCTTT.

V and J are TRBV7-2 and TRBJ2-5, with TRBD2 as a possible D gene (6 bases). The germline V and J ends were trimmed by 3 bases and 1 base, with 15 bases remaining between them. CDR1 and CDR2 (germline): SGHTA, FQGNSA. The length of the CDR3 is 16 residues. The CDR3 reads CASSFQSGSLQETQYF. In DNA form, the CDR3 reads TGTGCCAGCAGCTTCCAAAGCGGGTCTCTCCAAGAGACCCAGTACTTC.

The chain is built from TRBV19 and TRBJ1-3; the match to TRBD1 covers 7 bases. CDR3 length equals 15 residues. Germline loops: CDR1 LNHDA, CDR2 SQIVND (reference sequence). The J segment lost 4 bases and the V segment lost 3 bases, leaving 6 bases of the junction unmatched. CDR3 nucleotide sequence: TGTGCCAGTAGTATGACCAGGGGGACAGGAAACACCATATATTTT. Protein: CASSMTRGTGNTIYF. The whole variable domain, remainder taken from reference TRBV19 and TRBJ1-3, is DGGITQSPKYLFRKEGQNVTLSCEQNLNHDAMYWYRQDPGQGLRLIYYSQIVNDFQKGDIAEGYSVSREKKESFPLTVTSAQKNPTAFYLCASSMTRGTGNTIYFGEGSWLTVV.

The chain joins TRBV15 to TRBJ1-2, with TRBD1 as a possible D gene (6 bases). The germline V gene encodes CDR1 LNHNV and CDR2 YYDKDF (reference sequence). The CDR3 spans 16 residues. Trimming left V 2 bases short and J 2 bases short, with 15 bases between. The CDR3 here is CATSRPRQESNYGYTF. The CDR3 region has the DNA TGTGCCACCAGCAGACCTAGACAGGAGTCGAACTATGGCTACACCTTC.

The gene calls are TRBV19 and TRBJ2-7, with D unclear. The CDR3 sequence is 13 residues long. V dropped 2 bases and J dropped 0 bases, with 5 bases sitting between them. CDR1 LNHDA and CDR2 SQIVND come from the germline V gene (reference sequence). CDR3 nucleotides: TGTGCCAGTAGTATAACAACCTCCTACGAGCAGTACTTC. This gives the protein CASSITTSYEQYF.

The J gene is TRBJ1-2, the V gene TRBV9; 8 bases are shared with TRBD1. Trimming at V came to 4 bases and at J to 4 bases, leaving 3 bases not matched to a gene. This CDR3 is built from 13 residues. Germline loops: CDR1 SGDLS, CDR2 YYNGEE. For the CDR3, the DNA is TGTGCCAGCAGCTTGGACAGGGCCTATGGCTACACCTTC. It specifies CASSLDRAYGYTF. Full variable domain (outside the CDR3, taken from reference TRBV9 and TRBJ1-2): DSGVTQTPKHLITATGQRVTLRCSPRSGDLSVYWYQQSLDQGLQFLIQYYNGEERAKGNILERFSAQQFPDLHSELNLSSLELGDSALYFCASSLDRAYGYTFGSGTRLTVV.

This clone turned up a few times. The rearrangement links TRBV6-6 to TRBJ1-1, with D tentatively TRBD1 (6 bases). Trimming shortened V by 2 bases and J by 7 bases, and 17 bases separated the two germline ends. Germline V lookup: CDR1 MNHNY, CDR2 SVGAGI (reference sequence). The CDR3 extends over 15 amino acids. CDR3 amino acids: CASSYAPRGYYEAFF. DNA of the CDR3: TGTGCCAGCAGTTACGCACCTAGGGGGTATTATGAAGCTTTCTTT.

The chain employs TRBV6-6 and TRBJ2-5; D may be TRBD2 (6 bases). CDR3 length equals 14 residues. Germline CDR1 MNHNY, CDR2 SVGAGI (reference sequence). Deletions cut 6 bases from V and 2 bases from J, with 13 bases between. CDR3: CASRHSRGQETQYF. Written as DNA, the CDR3 is TGTGCCAGCAGACACTCCCGGGGGCAAGAGACCCAGTACTTC.

The chain joins TRBV28 to TRBJ1-4; D is undetermined. Germline CDR1 MDHEN, CDR2 SYDVKM. CDR3 length: 15 residues. Trimming stripped 4 bases from V and 7 bases from J, with 16 bases between. The CDR3 here is CASSSHRSRSEKLFF. The DNA of the CDR3 is TGTGCCAGCAGTTCCCATCGGAGCCGGAGTGAAAAACTGTTTTTT.

The gene calls are TRBV7-2 and TRBJ1-5, with 7 bases fitting TRBD1. The CDR3 loop spans 13 amino acids. Per germline, CDR1 SGHTA and CDR2 FQGNSA. Trimming cost V 3 bases and J 7 bases; bases outside gene matches: 3. The CDR3 DNA sequence: TGTGCCAGCAGCTTGGTAGGGGGCCAGCCCCAGCATTTT. Amino acids: CASSLVGGQPQHF.

The chain recombines TRBV2 with TRBJ1-6, with 9 positions matching TRBD1. CDR1 and CDR2 from the germline V gene are SNHLY and FYNNEI. The CDR3 runs to 18 residues. V trimming: 9 bases; J trimming: 4 bases; junction bases outside the gene matches: 16. The CDR3: CASKDRDRVYRYNSPLHF. The CDR3 DNA sequence: TGTGCCAGTAAAGACCGGGACAGGGTTTATCGGTATAATTCACCCCTCCACTTT.

V and J are TRBV7-2 and TRBJ2-5; 7 bases agree with TRBD2. CDR1 is SGHTA and CDR2 is FQGNSA in the germline V gene. After removal of 5 bases from V and 5 bases from J, the junction contained 8 bases not matched to a gene. This CDR3 contains 14 residues. The CDR3: CASSLPTSPETQYF. CDR3 coding DNA: TGTGCCAGCAGCCTCCCGACTAGCCCCGAGACCCAGTACTTC.

The chain employs TRBV7-6 and TRBJ1-1; D is ambiguous. V dropped 5 bases and J dropped 1 base, with 17 bases sitting between them. Germline CDR1 and CDR2: SGHVS and FNYEAQ. This CDR3 region has 16 residues. Here the CDR3 DNA reads TGTGCCAGCAGCCCCCGAGGAGGATATCGGAACACTGAAGCTTTCTTT. Protein product: CASSPRGGYRNTEAFF.

Note on this clone: Compared with germline, one end of the junction differs, possibly owing to a read error. The J gene is TRBJ2-7, the V gene TRBV7-7; D is possibly TRBD1 (6 bases). The germline V gene has CDR1 SSHAT and CDR2 FNYEAQ (reference sequence). The CDR3 is made up of 14 amino acids. For the CDR3, the DNA is TGTGCTAGCAGCGCTAAACAGGGCCGTGGCGAGCAGTACTTC. This gives the protein CASSAKQGRGEQYF. Together with reference TRBV7-7 and TRBJ2-7, the CDR3 gives the full variable domain: GAGVSQSPRYKVTKRGQDVTLRCDPISSHATLYWYQQALGQGPEFLTYFNYEAQPDKSGLPSDRFSAERPEGSISTLTIQRTEQRDSAMYRCASSAKQGRGEQYFGPGTRLTVT.

This chain links TRBV4-3 with TRBJ2-3; D is possibly TRBD1 (5 bases). V was shortened by 4 bases and J by 3 bases, with 17 bases between the two germline ends. Germline assignment: CDR1 LGHNA and CDR2 YSLEER. This CDR3 comprises 16 residues. The CDR3 loop is CASSRAKGLATDTQYF. The CDR3 DNA reads as TGCGCCAGCAGCCGTGCTAAGGGGCTTGCTACAGATACGCAGTATTTT.

The V call is TRBV30, the J call TRBJ1-2, with 12 bases identical to TRBD1. V shed 4 bases, J shed 11 bases, and the junction held 11 bases outside the gene matches. Germline V lookup: CDR1 GTSNPN, CDR2 SVGIG (reference sequence). CDR3 length: 14 residues. The CDR3 reads CAWTHSGTGGRYTF. DNA for the CDR3: TGTGCCTGGACCCACTCCGGGACAGGGGGCCGATACACCTTC.

This chain connects TRBV10-3 to TRBJ1-2; TRBD1 might be the D (5 bases). The CDR3 sequence is 11 residues long. Trimming left V 6 bases short and J 7 bases short, with 9 bases between. Germline CDR1 ENHRY, CDR2 SYGVKD. The CDR3: CAISHQGGYTF. The DNA for the CDR3 is TGTGCCATCAGCCACCAGGGTGGCTACACCTTC.

V gene TRBV5-1 combines with J gene TRBJ1-1; tentatively, D is TRBD1 (5 bases). Trimming stripped 1 base from V and 5 bases from J, with 9 bases between. Germline values: CDR1 SGHRS, CDR2 YFSETQ. The CDR3 contains 13 residues. In DNA, the CDR3 is TGCGCCAGCAGCTTGTGGGGGGAGACTGAAGCTTTCTTT. This translates into CASSLWGETEAFF.

This sequence joins TRBV7-9 and TRBJ2-1; 10 nucleotides agree with TRBD2. The CDR3 contains 13 residues. The germline CDR1 and CDR2 sequences are SEHNR and FQNEAQ (reference sequence). V lost 5 bases to trimming and J lost 7 bases; unmatched junction nucleotides: 2. The DNA for the CDR3 is TGTGCCAGCAGCCATAGCGGGGGGAATGAGCAGTTCTTC. This gives the protein CASSHSGGNEQFF. Together with reference TRBV7-9 and TRBJ2-1, the CDR3 gives the full variable domain: DTGVSQNPRHKITKRGQNVTFRCDPISEHNRLYWYRQTLGQGPEFLTYFQNEAQLEKSRLLSDRFSAERPKGSFSTLEIQRTEQGDSAMYLCASSHSGGNEQFFGPGTRLTVL.

The chain links TRBV6-5 to TRBJ2-2, with TRBD1 matching 9 bases. The CDR3 consists of 14 residues. Trimming took 8 bases from V and 6 from J; bases not matched to a gene: 7. CDR1 and CDR2 from the germline V gene are MNHEY and SVGAGI. As DNA, the CDR3 is TGTGCCAGCTCGGGGACAGGGTTTGCCGGGGAGCTGTTTTTT. As protein: CASSGTGFAGELFF.

The J gene is TRBJ1-2, the V gene TRBV19; D is possibly TRBD1 (6 bases). V lost 8 bases and J lost 4, with 20 bases in between. The CDR3 is made up of 15 amino acids. CDR1 LNHDA and CDR2 SQIVND come from the germline V gene (reference sequence). CDR3 protein: CASVARGASGYGYTF. CDR3 nucleotide sequence: TGTGCCAGTGTTGCCAGGGGAGCGTCGGGCTATGGCTACACCTTC.

The chain carries TRBV9 and TRBJ2-5, with D possibly TRBD2 on 7 matching bases. The V end lost 3 bases, the J end lost 3 bases, and 15 bases lay between the germline ends. CDR1 and CDR2 (germline): SGDLS, YYNGEE. This CDR3 spans 15 amino acids. The CDR3 sequence is CASSATGGGKETQYF. Here the CDR3 DNA reads TGTGCCAGCAGCGCCACGGGGGGCGGGAAAGAGACCCAGTACTTC.

The J gene is TRBJ2-7, the V gene TRBV5-1; 7 bases are a match to TRBD1. Germline values: CDR1 SGHRS, CDR2 YFSETQ. The CDR3 is 16 amino acids. The J segment lost 2 bases and the V segment lost 2 bases, leaving 10 bases of the junction unmatched. CDR3 amino acids: CASSFVPGQSTYEQYF. The CDR3 region has the DNA TGCGCCAGCAGCTTTGTTCCGGGACAGAGTACCTACGAGCAGTACTTC.